This TCR beta chain stems from a study of cytomegalovirus exposure and HLA in healthy donors. Germline V gives CDR1 MDHEN, CDR2 SYDVKM. V was cut by 6 bases and J by 0 bases, with 11 bases left in between. The CDR3 runs 15 residues. Study-wide findings and caveats: In a later analysis, compared with equally common non-associated chains, HLA-associated beta chains were more expanded.

About this clone itself: What it recognizes is unknown.

Each donor's status was that of a healthy bone marrow donor. It was with 60 Vbeta and 13 Jbeta primers that the PCR ran. Profiled with immunoSEQ multiplex PCR; TCRdb holds only in-frame clones, not every one. The repertoire holds about 190,000 clones, with 78% as singletons. The source material was PBMCs. The TCR was taken from a woman in her 30s in good health and CMV-seropositive. This chain joins TRBV28 and TRBJ1-4; TRBD1 might be the D (6 bases). The CDR3 nucleotides read TGTGCCAGCAGCCCTTGGACAGCAACTAATGAAAAACTGTTTTTT. It encodes CASSPWTATNEKLFF.